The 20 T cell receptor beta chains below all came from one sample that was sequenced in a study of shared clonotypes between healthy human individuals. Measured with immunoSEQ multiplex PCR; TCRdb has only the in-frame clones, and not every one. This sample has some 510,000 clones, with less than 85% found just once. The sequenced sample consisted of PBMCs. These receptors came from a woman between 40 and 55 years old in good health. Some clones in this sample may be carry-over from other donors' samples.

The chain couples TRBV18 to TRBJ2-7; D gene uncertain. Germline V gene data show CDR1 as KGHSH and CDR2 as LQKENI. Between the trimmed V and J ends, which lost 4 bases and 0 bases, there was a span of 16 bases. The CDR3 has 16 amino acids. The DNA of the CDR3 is TGTGCCAGCTCACTCAGTCACGGAACAGCCTCCTACGAGCAGTACTTC. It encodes CASSLSHGTASYEQYF.

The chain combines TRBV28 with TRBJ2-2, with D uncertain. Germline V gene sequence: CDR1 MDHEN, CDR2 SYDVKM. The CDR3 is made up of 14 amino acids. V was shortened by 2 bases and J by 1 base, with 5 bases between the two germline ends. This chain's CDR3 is CASSLRKNTGELFF. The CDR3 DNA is TGTGCCAGCAGTTTACGGAAGAACACCGGGGAGCTGTTTTTT.

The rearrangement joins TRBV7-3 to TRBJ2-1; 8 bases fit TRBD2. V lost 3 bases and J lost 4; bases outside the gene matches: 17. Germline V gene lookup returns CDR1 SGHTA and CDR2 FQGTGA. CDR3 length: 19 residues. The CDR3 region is CASSFWGGRPSNEYNEQFF. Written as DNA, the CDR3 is TGTGCCAGCAGCTTCTGGGGCGGGAGGCCCTCTAATGAGTACAATGAGCAGTTCTTC.

CDR3 protein: CASSFFAGSNTGELFF. CDR3 DNA: TGTGCCAGCAGTTTCTTTGCGGGGTCGAACACCGGGGAGCTGTTTTTT. The chain combines TRBV2 with TRBJ2-2, with a possible D match to TRBD2 (6 bases). Trimming cost V 5 bases and J 0 bases, with 13 bases left between them. CDR3 length: 16 residues. Germline-derived CDR1 and CDR2 are SNHLY and FYNNEI.

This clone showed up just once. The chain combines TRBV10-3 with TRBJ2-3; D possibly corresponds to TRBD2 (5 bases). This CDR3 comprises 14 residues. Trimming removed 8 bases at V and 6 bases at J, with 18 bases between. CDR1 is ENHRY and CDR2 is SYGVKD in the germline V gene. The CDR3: CAIRAGAAADTQYF. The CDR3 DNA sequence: TGTGCCATCCGGGCGGGTGCTGCTGCGGATACGCAGTATTTT.

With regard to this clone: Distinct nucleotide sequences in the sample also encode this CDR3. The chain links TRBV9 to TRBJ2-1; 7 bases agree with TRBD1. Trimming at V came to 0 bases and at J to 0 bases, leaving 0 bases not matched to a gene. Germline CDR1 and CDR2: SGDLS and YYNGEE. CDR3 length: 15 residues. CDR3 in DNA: TGTGCCAGCAGCGTAGAGGGGGCCTCCTACAATGAGCAGTTCTTC. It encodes CASSVEGASYNEQFF.

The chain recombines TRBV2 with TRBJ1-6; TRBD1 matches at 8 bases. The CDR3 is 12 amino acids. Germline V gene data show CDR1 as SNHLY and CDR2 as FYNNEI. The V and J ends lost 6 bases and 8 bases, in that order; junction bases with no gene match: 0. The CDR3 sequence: CASRDRDSPLHF. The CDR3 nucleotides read TGTGCCAGCAGGGACAGGGATTCACCCCTCCACTTT.

CDR3 amino acids: CSVEAARGFMNTEAFF. CDR3 DNA: TGCAGCGTTGAAGCCGCCAGGGGCTTCATGAACACTGAAGCTTTCTTT. The rearrangement links TRBV29-1 to TRBJ1-1; perhaps TRBD1 as D (6 bases). Between the trimmed V and J ends, which lost 1 base and 0 bases, there was a span of 15 bases. The germline CDR1 and CDR2 sequences are SQVTM and ANQGSEA. The CDR3 loop spans 16 amino acids.

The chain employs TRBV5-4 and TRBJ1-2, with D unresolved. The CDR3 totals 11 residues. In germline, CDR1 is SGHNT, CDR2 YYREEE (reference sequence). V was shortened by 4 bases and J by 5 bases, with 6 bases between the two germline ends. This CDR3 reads CASSRSYGYTF. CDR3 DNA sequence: TGTGCCAGCAGCAGATCATATGGCTACACCTTC.

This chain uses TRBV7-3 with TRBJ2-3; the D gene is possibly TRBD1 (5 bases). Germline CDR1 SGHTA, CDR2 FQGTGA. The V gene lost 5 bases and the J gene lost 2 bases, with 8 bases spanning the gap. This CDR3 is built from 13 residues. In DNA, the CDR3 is TGTGCCAGCAGCGGACATTCCACAGATACGCAGTATTTT. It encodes CASSGHSTDTQYF.

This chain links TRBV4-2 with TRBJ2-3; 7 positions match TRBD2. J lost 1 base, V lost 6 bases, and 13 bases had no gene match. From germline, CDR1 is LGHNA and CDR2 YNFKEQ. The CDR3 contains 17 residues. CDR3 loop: CASSRGNSGTGTDTQYF. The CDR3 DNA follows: TGTGCCAGCAGTCGAGGGAACAGCGGGACGGGCACAGATACGCAGTATTTT.

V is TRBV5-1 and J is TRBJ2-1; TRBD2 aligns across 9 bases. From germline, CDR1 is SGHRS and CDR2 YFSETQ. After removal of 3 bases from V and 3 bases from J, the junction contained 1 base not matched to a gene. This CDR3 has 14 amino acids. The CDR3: CASSWTSVYNEQFF. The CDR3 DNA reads TGCGCCAGCAGCTGGACTAGCGTCTACAATGAGCAGTTCTTC.

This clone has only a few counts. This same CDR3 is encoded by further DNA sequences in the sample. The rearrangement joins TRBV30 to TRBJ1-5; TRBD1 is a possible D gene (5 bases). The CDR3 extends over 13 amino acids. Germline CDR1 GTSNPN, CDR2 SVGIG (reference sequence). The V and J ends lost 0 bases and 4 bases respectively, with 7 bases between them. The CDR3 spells CAWSVQGNQPQHF. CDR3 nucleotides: TGTGCCTGGAGTGTGCAGGGAAATCAGCCCCAGCATTTT.

The CDR3 DNA sequence: TGTGCCAGCAGCCAAGGTCCAGCGGGGGTATCAGATACGCAGTATTTT. Its translation is CASSQGPAGVSDTQYF. The gene calls are TRBV4-2 and TRBJ2-3; TRBD2 aligns across 8 bases. After removal of 1 base from V and 4 bases from J, the junction contained 7 bases not matched to a gene. The CDR3 extends over 16 amino acids. The germline V gene encodes CDR1 LGHNA and CDR2 YNFKEQ.

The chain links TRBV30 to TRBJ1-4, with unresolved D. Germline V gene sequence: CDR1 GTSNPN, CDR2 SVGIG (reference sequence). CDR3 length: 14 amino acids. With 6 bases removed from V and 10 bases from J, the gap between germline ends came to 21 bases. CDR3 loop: CACRGPSNSAKLFF. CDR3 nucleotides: TGTGCCTGTCGTGGTCCCTCCAATTCTGCAAAACTGTTTTTT.

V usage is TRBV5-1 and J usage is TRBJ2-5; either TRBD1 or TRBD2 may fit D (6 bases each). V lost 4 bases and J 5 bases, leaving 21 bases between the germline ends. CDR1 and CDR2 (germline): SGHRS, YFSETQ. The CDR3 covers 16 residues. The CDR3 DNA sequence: TGCGCCAGCAGCACGTTACCACAGGGCGCGGGGGAGACCCAGTACTTC. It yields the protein CASSTLPQGAGETQYF.

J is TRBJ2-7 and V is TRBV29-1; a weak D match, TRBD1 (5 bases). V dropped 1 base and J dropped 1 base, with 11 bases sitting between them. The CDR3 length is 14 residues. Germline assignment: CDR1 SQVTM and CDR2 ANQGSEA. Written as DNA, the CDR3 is TGCAGCGTTGAAGTAAGGGGAAGGTCCTACGAGCAGTACTTC. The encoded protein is CSVEVRGRSYEQYF.

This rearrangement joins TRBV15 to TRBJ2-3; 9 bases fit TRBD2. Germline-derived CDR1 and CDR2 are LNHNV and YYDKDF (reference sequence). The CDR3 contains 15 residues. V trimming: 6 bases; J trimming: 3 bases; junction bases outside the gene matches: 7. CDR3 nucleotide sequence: TGTGCCACCAGTCCTAGCGGGACCCAAACAGATACGCAGTATTTT. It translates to CATSPSGTQTDTQYF.

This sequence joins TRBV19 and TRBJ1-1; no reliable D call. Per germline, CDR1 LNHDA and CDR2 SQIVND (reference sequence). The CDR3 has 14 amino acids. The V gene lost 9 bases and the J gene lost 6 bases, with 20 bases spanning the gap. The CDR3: CASVREGERSEAFF. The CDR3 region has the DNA TGTGCCAGCGTCCGTGAAGGCGAAAGGTCTGAAGCTTTCTTT.

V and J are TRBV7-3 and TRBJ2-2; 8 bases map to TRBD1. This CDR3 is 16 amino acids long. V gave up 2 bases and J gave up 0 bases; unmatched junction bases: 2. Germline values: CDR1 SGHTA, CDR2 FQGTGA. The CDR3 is CASSLADRANTGELFF. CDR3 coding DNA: TGTGCCAGCAGCTTAGCGGACAGGGCGAACACCGGGGAGCTGTTTTTT.